Listed below are T cell receptor beta chains from one sample, sequenced in a study of blood T cell repertoires in COVID-19. The data were produced by immunoSEQ multiplex PCR, yet TCRdb's version contains in-frame clones alone and is incomplete. The repertoire holds 55,000 to 75,000 clones, 80% to 85% seen once, with about 16% in the top ten. Material for sequencing was peripheral blood. The receptors derive from a man between 60 and 70 years old with COVID-19, enrolled during active disease. CDR3s include the opening cysteine and the closing phenylalanine or tryptophan. The D gene is left open where the match is weak. Size values are once, few and many counts, or a class for expanded clones, and some rows have none.

v_call,cdr3_length,clone_size,j_call,d_call,cdr3_aa,cdr3_nt
TRBV7-2,13,NA,TRBJ2-7,TRBD1,CASSKDRGDEQYF,TGTGCCAGCAGCAAGGACAGGGGCGACGAGCAGTACTTC
TRBV7-9,16,once,TRBJ2-5,TRBD2,CASSLAGAGESETQYF,TGTGCCAGCAGCTTAGCGGGCGCGGGAGAGTCAGAGACCCAGTACTTC
TRBV19,14,NA,TRBJ2-1,TRBD2,CASSMRGTYNEQFF,TGTGCCAGTAGTATGCGGGGGACCTACAATGAGCAGTTCTTC
TRBV28,14,NA,TRBJ1-5,NA,CASSLPGDGQPQHF,TGTGCCAGCAGTTTACCAGGGGATGGTCAGCCCCAGCATTTT
TRBV6-6,14,NA,TRBJ2-7,TRBD2,CASRPGGGFYEQYF,TGTGCCAGCAGACCCGGGGGGGGGTTCTACGAGCAGTACTTC
TRBV3-1/TRBV3-2,12,NA,TRBJ1-1,NA,CASSHRQTEAFF,TGTGCCAGCAGCCACAGACAGACTGAAGCTTTCTTT
TRBV11-2,12,NA,TRBJ1-5,NA,CASSRGDQPQHF,TGTGCCAGCAGCCGCGGGGATCAGCCCCAGCATTTT
TRBV30,14,once,TRBJ2-1,TRBD2,CAWSRTSGINEQFF,TGTGCCTGGAGTAGGACTAGCGGGATAAATGAGCAGTTCTTC
TRBV7-2,13,NA,TRBJ1-2,NA,CASSLATNYGYTF,TGTGCCAGCAGCTTAGCTACTAACTATGGCTACACCTTC
TRBV7-3,15,NA,TRBJ2-1,NA,CASSFGPAANNEQFF,TGTGCCAGCAGCTTTGGTCCAGCGGCAAACAATGAGCAGTTCTTC
TRBV18,14,NA,TRBJ2-7,TRBD1,CASSPPTGDNEQYF,TGTGCCAGCTCACCACCGACAGGGGACAACGAGCAGTACTTC
TRBV1,18,NA,TRBJ2-2,NA,CTSSQESAGDIRTGELFF,TGCACCAGCAGCCAAGAGTCAGCGGGGGACATCCGAACCGGGGAGCTGTTTTTT
TRBV7-3,14,NA,TRBJ2-3,TRBD2,CASSLGLATDTQYF,TGTGCCAGCAGCTTGGGACTAGCCACAGATACGCAGTATTTT
TRBV6-1,14,NA,TRBJ1-1,TRBD1,CASSEDRDRVYAFF,TGTGCCAGCAGTGAGGACCGGGACAGGGTGTATGCTTTCTTT
TRBV7-9,13,NA,TRBJ1-1,NA,CATTVAGYTEAFF,TGTGCCACCACCGTGGCAGGGTACACTGAAGCTTTCTTT
TRBV5-1,16,NA,TRBJ2-7,NA,CASSLGTDQSGYEQYF,TGCGCCAGCAGCTTGGGAACAGACCAGTCGGGGTACGAGCAGTACTTC
TRBV11-2,15,few,TRBJ1-6,NA,CASSLEAGSDSPLHF,TGTGCCAGCAGCTTAGAGGCGGGATCGGATTCACCCCTCCACTTT
TRBV19,20,NA,TRBJ1-5,TRBD1,CASSILGLPQDRDSNQPQHF,TGTGCCAGTAGTATTCTTGGGCTACCTCAGGACAGGGATAGCAATCAGCCCCAGCATTTT
TRBV24-1,16,NA,TRBJ2-2,TRBD2,CATSDSGLAGTGELFF,TGTGCCACCAGTGATTCGGGACTAGCGGGGACCGGGGAGCTGTTTTTT
TRBV19,16,NA,TRBJ1-4,NA,CASRRQGMALGEKLFF,TGTGCCAGTAGGCGGCAGGGGATGGCTTTAGGGGAAAAACTGTTTTTT
TRBV11-2,15,NA,TRBJ2-1,TRBD2,CASSLSGRAYNEQFF,TGTGCCAGCAGCTTGAGCGGGAGGGCCTACAATGAGCAGTTCTTC
TRBV3-1/TRBV3-2,17,NA,TRBJ1-6,TRBD1,CASSIRQGWVFNSPLHF,TGTGCCAGCAGCATTCGACAGGGCTGGGTGTTTAATTCACCCCTCCACTTT
TRBV15,17,few,TRBJ1-6,TRBD1,CATSRDLLTGKNSPLHF,TGTGCCACCAGCAGAGATCTCTTGACAGGGAAGAATTCACCCCTCCACTTT
TRBV11-1,15,NA,TRBJ1-3,NA,CASSLTGTGGNTIYF,TGTGCCAGCAGCTTGACCGGGACCGGGGGTAACACCATATATTTT
TRBV7-3,15,NA,TRBJ1-1,TRBD1,CASSSPTGGVSEAFF,TGTGCCAGCAGCTCTCCGACAGGGGGCGTATCTGAAGCTTTCTTT
TRBV3-1/TRBV3-2,15,NA,TRBJ2-5,TRBD2,CASSKLSGGGETQYF,TGTGCCAGCAGCAAATTGAGCGGGGGTGGAGAGACCCAGTACTTC
TRBV14,14,NA,TRBJ1-6,NA,CASSQGGMNSPLHF,TGTGCCAGCAGCCAAGGCGGGATGAATTCACCCCTCCACTTT
TRBV30,13,NA,TRBJ2-5,NA,CAWSSLGGETQYF,TGTGCCTGGAGTTCTTTAGGGGGAGAGACCCAGTACTTC
TRBV5-1,13,NA,TRBJ1-5,NA,CASSLDQGQPQHF,TGCGCCAGCAGCTTGGATCAGGGTCAGCCCCAGCATTTT
TRBV5-4,14,NA,TRBJ2-1,NA,CASSLGGTSNEQFF,TGTGCCAGCAGCTTGGGGGGGACTTCAAATGAGCAGTTCTTC
TRBV14,17,NA,TRBJ1-5,NA,CASSQGGERRSNQPQHF,TGTGCCAGCAGCCAAGGGGGGGAGAGAAGAAGCAATCAGCCCCAGCATTTT
TRBV7-9,14,NA,TRBJ2-3,TRBD1,CASSPGQGEDTQYF,TGTGCCAGCAGCCCTGGACAGGGTGAAGATACGCAGTATTTT
TRBV5-1,16,NA,TRBJ2-6,NA,CASSLDGVPGANVLTF,TGCGCCAGCAGCTTGGACGGGGTGCCGGGGGCCAACGTCCTGACTTTC
TRBV7-9,16,NA,TRBJ1-1,TRBD1,CASSIRTGGLNTEAFF,TGTGCCAGCAGTATACGGACAGGGGGCCTGAACACTGAAGCTTTCTTT
TRBV19,12,NA,TRBJ2-2,TRBD1,CASSTGAGELFF,TGTGCCAGTAGCACAGGGGCTGGGGAGCTGTTTTTT
TRBV19,15,NA,TRBJ1-1,NA,CASSIVGNLNTEAFF,TGTGCCAGTAGTATTGTGGGCAACTTGAACACTGAAGCTTTCTTT
TRBV4-2,15,few,TRBJ1-1,NA,CASSQETVMNTEAFF,TGTGCCAGCAGCCAAGAAACAGTCATGAACACTGAAGCTTTCTTT
TRBV6-5,13,NA,TRBJ1-1,TRBD1,CASSRTGDTEAFF,TGTGCCAGCAGTCGTACAGGGGACACTGAAGCTTTCTTT
TRBV3-1/TRBV3-2,15,NA,TRBJ2-3,NA,CASSQGGGWTDTQYF,TGTGCCAGCAGCCAAGGGGGAGGCTGGACAGATACGCAGTATTTT
TRBV5-1,17,NA,TRBJ2-1,TRBD2,CASSLDGSGIPFNEQFF,TGCGCCAGCAGCCTGGATGGTAGCGGGATTCCGTTTAATGAGCAGTTCTTC
TRBV5-5,16,NA,TRBJ2-3,NA,CASTLIAGGTPDTQYF,TGTGCCAGCACCTTAATCGCCGGGGGAACCCCAGATACGCAGTATTTT
TRBV7-2,17,NA,TRBJ2-2,TRBD2,CASSFYSTSGKAGELFF,TGTGCCAGCAGCTTCTATTCGACTAGCGGGAAGGCCGGGGAGCTGTTTTTT
TRBV5-5,14,NA,TRBJ1-1,TRBD1,CASSWDRTNTEAFF,TGTGCCAGCAGCTGGGACAGGACGAACACTGAAGCTTTCTTT
TRBV7-3,15,NA,TRBJ2-5,NA,CASSLNSGYGETQYF,TGTGCCAGCAGCTTAAACTCCGGTTACGGAGAGACCCAGTACTTC